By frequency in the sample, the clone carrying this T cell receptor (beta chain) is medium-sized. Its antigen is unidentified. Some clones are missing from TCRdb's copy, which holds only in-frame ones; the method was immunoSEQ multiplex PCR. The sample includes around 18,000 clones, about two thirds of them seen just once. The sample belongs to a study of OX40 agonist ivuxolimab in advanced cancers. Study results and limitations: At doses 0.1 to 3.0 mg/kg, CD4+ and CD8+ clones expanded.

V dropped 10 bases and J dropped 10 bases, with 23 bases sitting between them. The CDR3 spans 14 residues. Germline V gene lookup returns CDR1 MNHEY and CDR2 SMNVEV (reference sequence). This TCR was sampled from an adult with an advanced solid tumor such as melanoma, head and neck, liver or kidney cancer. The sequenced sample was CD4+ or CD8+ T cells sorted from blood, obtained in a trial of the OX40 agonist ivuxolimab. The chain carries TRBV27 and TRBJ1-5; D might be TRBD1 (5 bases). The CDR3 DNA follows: TGTGCCACTAGCTTGGGTCAGGCGAGGGGTCCCCAGCATTTT. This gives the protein CATSLGQARGPQHF.